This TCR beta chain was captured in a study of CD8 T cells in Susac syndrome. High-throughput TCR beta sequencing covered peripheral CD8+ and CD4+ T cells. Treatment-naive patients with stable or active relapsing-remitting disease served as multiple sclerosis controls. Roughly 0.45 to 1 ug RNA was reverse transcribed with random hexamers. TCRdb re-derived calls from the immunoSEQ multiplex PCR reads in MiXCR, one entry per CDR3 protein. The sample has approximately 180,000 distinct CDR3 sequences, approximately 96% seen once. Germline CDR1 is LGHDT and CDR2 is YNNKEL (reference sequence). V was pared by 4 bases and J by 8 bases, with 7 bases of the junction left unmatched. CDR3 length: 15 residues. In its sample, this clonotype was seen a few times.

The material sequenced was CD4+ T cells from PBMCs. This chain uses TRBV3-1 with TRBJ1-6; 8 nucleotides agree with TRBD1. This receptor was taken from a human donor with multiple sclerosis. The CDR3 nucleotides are TGTGCCAGCAGCCTAACCGGGACAGGTGATTCACCCCTCCACTTT. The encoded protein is CASSLTGTGDSPLHF.